This T cell receptor beta chain was sequenced for a study of T-cell memory formation after mild COVID-19 (dated by TCRdb to the early 2020s). The study in broad terms: Most TCR sequence clusters were specific to one of the two donors. T-cell clones expanding and contracting after mild COVID-19 in two donors were tracked by longitudinal TCRalpha and TCRbeta repertoire sequencing. The cohort comprised two young, previously healthy adult volunteers, one female and one male. What the authors observed across the whole study: Only a couple of mild cases were covered in the study, and larger cohorts including severe cases with pre-infection samples were considered necessary. Contracting CD4+ clones were found mainly in CM and EM memory subsets, while CD8+ clones were enriched in EMRA. The second-wave clones that peaked on day 37 were not confirmed to be SARS-CoV-2 specific. Some responding clones were detected in pre-infection memory, suggesting pre-existing cross-reactive memory T cells joined the SARS-CoV-2 response. From day 15 to 85, contracting clones showed balanced CD4/CD8 phenotypes, whereas a second wave of clones that expanded from day 15 to 37 leaned towards CD4+.

PBMCs were isolated by Ficoll-Paque density gradient centrifugation. The CDR3 contains 15 residues, cysteine and phenylalanine counted. CDR3 DNA only is kept here, 45 bases in frame from base 1. The junction carries 11 bases between V and J, which are trimmed by 0 bases and 3 bases respectively. CDR1 DFQATT and CDR2 SNEGSKA were looked up in the germline V gene (reference sequence). TCRdb names Illumina NovaSeq 6000 as the instrument used. cDNA libraries for TCRalpha and TCRbeta were prepared by 5'RACE using constant-segment primers, with sample barcodes and unique molecular identifiers added. RNA was extracted from every sample with Trizol reagent. Libraries were amplified in two PCR steps, with a second sample barcode and Illumina TruSeq adapters added in the second step. Sequencing of the libraries was done on an Illumina NovaSeq, producing 2 x 150 bp paired-end reads. Concerning the study's data processing: With migec v1.2.7, reads were demultiplexed and then collapsed into UMI-guided consensus sequences. Using mixcr v2.1.11, UMI consensuses were aligned to TRA and TRB V and J templates and then assembled into clonotypes. Expanded or contracted clonotypes were those called significant by both edgeR and NoisET, with noise models trained on biological replicates. For edgeR calls, a false discovery rate-adjusted p below 0.01 and a log2 fold-change threshold of 1 were applied. As an exploratory analysis of dynamics, max-normalized trajectories of the 1000 most abundant clonotypes were examined by PCA with hierarchical clustering. Each responding clone was given a CD4 or CD8 phenotype based on the CD4+ and CD8+ repertoires, which had been sequenced separately. The public reads were quality trimmed at Q25 with fastp and then assembled into clones with MiXCR by TCRdb, keeping productive beta chains. Records with the same CDR3 protein are collapsed into one entry carrying the most frequent genes and DNA. TCRdb assigned the V and J calls; the authors' analysis was not used. Present in this sample are hundreds of thousands of distinct CDR3 sequences, 20% of which were seen just once. The ten largest clones add up to about an eighth of the sample.

This clonotype has just a few counts. Its target antigen remains unknown. No base quality values were provided; no much bigger clone lies one nucleotide off. The chain links TRBV20-1 with TRBJ1-4, with the D gene not confidently named. The TCR originated in an adult woman who had mild COVID-19 (a few samples of this study predate the infection). The sample titles of this study are shuffled in the database, so cell type and time point are left out; the donor was told from shared clones. The sequencing input was PBMCs or a T cell subset sorted from them (not recorded which). The nucleotide sequence is TGCAGTGCTAGAGATTACGGAGGGTCTAATGAAAAACTGTTTTTT. Its translation is CSARDYGGSNEKLFF.